One and the same sample provided the 14 T cell receptor beta chains below, sequenced in a study of molecular identifiers for immune sequencing clone quantification. Using its own MiXCR run on the PCR reads, TCRdb lists one record per CDR3 protein. The profile shows some 88,000 distinct CDR3 sequences, 20% to 25% of them singletons. Sequencing used naive CD8+ T cells from blood, with Jurkat cell RNA spiked in. The sample's subset: FACS-sorted CD8+CD4-CCR7+CD45RA+ naive T cells. The receptors were gathered from a human donor in good health. Some libraries in this study had Jurkat cell RNA spiked in.

This clonotype is medium-sized by share. The genes are TRBV5-4 and TRBJ2-3; no definite D call. With 4 bases removed from V and 0 bases from J, the gap between germline ends came to 6 bases. This CDR3 is 13 amino acids long. CDR1 is SGHNT, CDR2 YYREEE, per germline (reference sequence). CDR3 loop: CASSGDSTDTQYF. CDR3 DNA sequence: TGTGCCAGCAGCGGAGACAGCACAGATACGCAGTATTTT.

This clonotype came up many times. The rearrangement uses TRBV6-6 and TRBJ2-1; D gene unclear. V lost 2 bases and J 8 bases, leaving 10 bases between the germline ends. Germline V gives CDR1 MNHNY, CDR2 SVGAGI (reference sequence). The CDR3 has 13 amino acids. The CDR3 is CASSYEETDEQFF. As DNA, the CDR3 is TGTGCCAGCAGTTACGAAGAGACGGATGAGCAGTTCTTC.

This clonotype was recorded a few times. This chain uses TRBV19 with TRBJ2-7, with 9 bases aligning to TRBD1. Germline CDR1 LNHDA, CDR2 SQIVND (reference sequence). V was pared by 7 bases and J by 2 bases, with 15 bases of the junction left unmatched. The CDR3 extends over 17 amino acids. The CDR3 sequence: CASTTATGTGTPYEQYF. DNA for the CDR3: TGTGCCAGTACCACCGCCACCGGGACAGGGACCCCCTACGAGCAGTACTTC.

The V gene is TRBV12-3 or TRBV12-4, the J gene TRBJ2-3; 7 bases are shared with TRBD2. The CDR3 has 17 residues. The V gene end was trimmed by 6 bases and the J gene end by 3 bases; junction bases not matched to a gene: 15. CDR3 loop: CASRGGRGVRATDTQYF. The CDR3 region has the DNA TGTGCCAGCAGGGGGGGACGGGGGGTCCGCGCGACAGATACGCAGTATTTT.

This clonotype was seen ten or more times. V and J are TRBV6-2 or TRBV6-3 and TRBJ2-3; maybe TRBD1 (5 bases). Germline V gene lookup returns CDR1 MNHEY and CDR2 SVGEGT. The ends were cut back, 2 bases at V and 2 bases at J, with 8 bases in the middle. This CDR3 comprises 14 residues. The CDR3 region is CASSYAGSTDTQYF. CDR3 DNA: TGTGCCAGCAGTTACGCAGGGTCCACAGATACGCAGTATTTT.

CDR3 bases: TGCGCCAGCAGCCAAGATCGGGAAGGGACCTACGAGCAGTACTTC. It translates to CASSQDREGTYEQYF. J is TRBJ2-7 and V is TRBV4-3, with D possibly being TRBD2 (5 bases). This CDR3 is 15 amino acids long. V was pared by 0 bases and J by 2 bases, with 11 bases between. Germline CDR1 reads LGHNA; CDR2 reads YSLEER.

A word on this clonotype: With a much larger clone just one base away, this may be a read error. The J gene is TRBJ2-3, the V gene TRBV28; TRBD2 agrees at 7 bases. V dropped 7 bases and J dropped 10; count of bases not matched to a gene: 5. Germline V gives CDR1 MDHEN, CDR2 SYDVKM. This CDR3 has 11 residues. DNA for the CDR3: TGTGCCAGCATCCGTCGGGGGGCGCAGTATTTT. Translated: CASIRRGAQYF.

In its sample, this clonotype was seen many times. The CDR3 DNA follows: TGTGCCAGCAGCTTAGGGCCTCTAGCGGGAGCTTACGAGCAGTACTTC. It specifies CASSLGPLAGAYEQYF. The chain has TRBV7-9 and TRBJ2-7, with 10 bases fitting TRBD2. Germline CDR1 and CDR2: SEHNR and FQNEAQ (reference sequence). CDR3 length: 16 amino acids. The V segment lost 1 base and the J segment 4 bases; nucleotides outside the gene matches: 7. Looking up the rest from reference TRBV7-9 and TRBJ2-7 gives the full variable domain: DTGVSQNPRHKITKRGQNVTFRCDPISEHNRLYWYRQTLGQGPEFLTYFQNEAQLEKSRLLSDRFSAERPKGSFSTLEIQRTEQGDSAMYLCASSLGPLAGAYEQYFGPGTRLTVT.

Concerning this clonotype itself: This could be a read error, since a much larger clone is one nucleotide away. The V call is TRBV28, the J call TRBJ2-7; 9 bases map to TRBD1. In germline, CDR1 is MDHEN, CDR2 SYDVKM. The CDR3 length is 14 residues. The chain's CDR3 is CASTFTGGPYEQCF. The CDR3 DNA reads TGTGCCAGCACCTTTACAGGGGGCCCCTACGAGCAGTGCTTC.

This clonotype was recorded many times. The rearrangement joins TRBV13 to TRBJ2-3, with 7 bases that match TRBD1. Germline V gene data show CDR1 as PRHDT and CDR2 as FYEKMQ (reference sequence). V shed 1 base and J 4 bases; nucleotides not matched to a gene: 11. There are 17 residues in the CDR3. This CDR3 is CASSLALGQTRSDTQYF. The DNA for the CDR3 is TGTGCCAGCAGCTTAGCCTTGGGACAGACCAGGTCAGATACGCAGTATTTT.

The V call is TRBV20-1, the J call TRBJ1-1; no definite D call. The CDR3 contains 14 residues. The germline CDR1 and CDR2 sequences are DFQATT and SNEGSKA (reference sequence). V shed 1 base and J shed 0 bases, with 9 bases lying between them. The CDR3 spells CSARVMGMNTEAFF. Written as DNA, the CDR3 is TGCAGTGCTAGAGTGATGGGGATGAACACTGAAGCTTTCTTT.

With respect to this clonotype: At one end the junction does not follow the germline gene, possibly because of a read error. V gene TRBV9 combines with J gene TRBJ2-1; no clear D. Germline CDR1 is SGDLS and CDR2 is YYNGEE. This CDR3 has 15 amino acids. The CDR3 nucleotides read TGTGCCAGCAGCGTAGTTGGGCTTTCCTACAATGAGCTGTTCTTC. It codes for CASSVVGLSYNELFF.

The sample holds many counts of this clonotype. V and J are TRBV5-5 and TRBJ2-7, with 7 nucleotides matching TRBD1. The CDR3 totals 14 residues. The V segment lost 5 bases and the J segment 2 bases; nucleotides outside the gene matches: 7. Germline-derived CDR1 and CDR2 are SGHKS and YYEKEE (reference sequence). The CDR3 sequence: CASSLGQTPYEQYF. For the CDR3, the DNA is TGTGCCAGCAGTCTGGGACAGACACCCTACGAGCAGTACTTC.

This clonotype has at least ten counts. The V gene is TRBV5-1, the J gene TRBJ1-1; a weak D match, TRBD1 (5 bases). This CDR3 is built from 14 residues. With 1 base removed from V and 3 bases from J, the gap between germline ends came to 10 bases. Per germline, CDR1 SGHRS and CDR2 YFSETQ. Here the CDR3 DNA reads TGCGCCAGCAGCTTGTCGTCGGGGGACACTGAAGCTTTCTTT. Protein sequence: CASSLSSGDTEAFF.